The 7 T cell receptor beta chains presented below share a single source sample, sequenced in a study of blood T cell repertoires in COVID-19. Using immunoSEQ multiplex PCR, the repertoire was profiled, and TCRdb retains in-frame clones only, with some absent. The sample shows approximately 150,000 clones, just over 85% of them seen only once. What was sequenced was peripheral blood. The receptor source for this set is a woman in her fifties or sixties with acute or convalescent COVID-19.

The rearrangement links TRBV28 to TRBJ2-7; possibly TRBD1 for D (6 bases). Looked up from germline, CDR1 is MDHEN and CDR2 is SYDVKM. This CDR3 spans 17 amino acids. With 2 bases removed from V and 0 bases from J, the gap between germline ends came to 17 bases. The CDR3 sequence: CASSLQEGQGSSYEQYF. CDR3 DNA: TGTGCCAGCAGTTTACAAGAGGGGCAGGGGAGCTCCTACGAGCAGTACTTC.

The chain is built from TRBV5-1 and TRBJ1-1, with D tentatively TRBD1 (6 bases). Germline V gene lookup returns CDR1 SGHRS and CDR2 YFSETQ. The V end was cut by 0 bases, the J end by 1 base, with 7 bases between. This CDR3 region has 14 residues. CDR3 DNA sequence: TGCGCCAGCAGCTTGGAGGGACAGAACACTGAAGCTTTCTTT. Its translation is CASSLEGQNTEAFF.

This clone was seen more than once but under ten times. The chain links TRBV30 to TRBJ1-2, with a possible D match to TRBD1 (5 bases). This CDR3 spans 14 amino acids. Germline V lookup: CDR1 GTSNPN, CDR2 SVGIG (reference sequence). V gave up 0 bases and J gave up 6 bases, with 14 bases separating them. CDR3 nucleotides: TGTGCCTGGAGTGTGACAGACGGACCCCATGGCTACACCTTC. This encodes CAWSVTDGPHGYTF.

The chain has TRBV29-1 and TRBJ1-1; possibly TRBD1 for D (6 bases). The CDR3 runs to 15 residues. V lost 5 bases and J 0 bases, leaving 16 bases between the germline ends. Looked up from germline, CDR1 is SQVTM and CDR2 is ANQGSEA. CDR3 nucleotide sequence: TGCAGCGTTCCCAACAGGGAGCATGTGAACACTGAAGCTTTCTTT. Protein sequence: CSVPNREHVNTEAFF. Variable domain in full (rest from reference TRBV29-1 and TRBJ1-1): SAVISQKPSRDICQRGTSLTIQCQVDSQVTMMFWYRQQPGQSLTLIATANQGSEATYESGFVIDKFPISRPNLTFSTLTVSNMSPEDSSIYLCSVPNREHVNTEAFFGQGTRLTVV.

V is TRBV12-5 and J is TRBJ2-3, with D possibly TRBD2 on 6 matching bases. V lost 9 bases and J 13 bases, leaving 20 bases between the germline ends. Per germline, CDR1 LGHNT and CDR2 FRNRAP. The CDR3 is made up of 12 amino acids. The CDR3 sequence: CASQVQEGTEYF. CDR3 coding DNA: TGTGCTAGCCAGGTACAGGAGGGGACGGAGTATTTT.

The chain links TRBV10-2 to TRBJ1-2, with D unclear. The germline V gene encodes CDR1 WSHSY and CDR2 SAAADI. This CDR3 is built from 12 residues. Trimming left V 7 bases short and J 2 bases short, with 8 bases between. CDR3 amino acids: CASMAGNYGYTF. As DNA, the CDR3 is TGCGCCAGCATGGCGGGGAACTATGGCTACACCTTC.

The CDR3 region has the DNA TGTGCCAGCAGCTCCCGTCCCGGGACAGGGATCGATTCACCCCTCCACTTT. Its translation: CASSSRPGTGIDSPLHF. The V call is TRBV11-2, the J call TRBJ1-6; 9 nucleotides match TRBD1. The V gene's germline CDR1 is SGHAT and CDR2 FQNNGV. The V segment lost 4 bases and the J segment 8 bases; nucleotides outside the gene matches: 12. The CDR3 is 17 amino acids.